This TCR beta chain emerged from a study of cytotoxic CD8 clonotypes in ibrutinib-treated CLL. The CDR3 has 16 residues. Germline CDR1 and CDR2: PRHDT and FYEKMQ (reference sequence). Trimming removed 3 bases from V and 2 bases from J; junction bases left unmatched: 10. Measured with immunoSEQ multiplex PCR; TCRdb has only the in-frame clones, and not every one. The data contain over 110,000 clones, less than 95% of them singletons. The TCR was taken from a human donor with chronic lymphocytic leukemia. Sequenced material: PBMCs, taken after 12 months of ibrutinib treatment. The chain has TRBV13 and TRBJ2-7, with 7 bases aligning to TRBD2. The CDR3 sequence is CASSFGSGEIPYEQYF. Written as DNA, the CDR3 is TGTGCCAGCAGCTTTGGAAGCGGGGAGATACCCTACGAGCAGTACTTC.